This record looks at one T cell receptor beta chain sequence and its context. Per germline, CDR1 SNHLY and CDR2 FYNNEI. This CDR3 spans 14 amino acids. Deletions cut 2 bases from V and 6 bases from J, with 14 bases between. This sample is part of a study of identical twins. Each CDR3 protein is one row after TCRdb ran MiXCR on the 5' RACE reads. The sample carries 540,000 or so distinct CDR3 sequences, around 24% recorded once. These sequences were also reported in another study, on yellow fever vaccine responses in identical twins.

Sequencing was performed on CD4+ T cells sorted from blood. The sequence was obtained from a woman between 18 and 30 years old in good health. The chain combines TRBV2 with TRBJ2-7, with unresolved D. The CDR3 reads CASSEMVHPSEQYF. The CDR3 region has the DNA TGTGCCAGCAGTGAAATGGTACATCCCTCCGAGCAGTACTTC.